The clone carrying this T cell receptor (beta chain) is a singleton in its sample. Sequence at one end of the junction differs from germline and may be a read error. Generated by immunoSEQ multiplex PCR, the TCRdb table keeps only in-frame clones and is missing some. The sample shows approximately 290,000 clones, over 75% of them seen only once. These data belong to a study of blood T cell repertoires in COVID-19. The CDR3 length is 13 residues. Germline values: CDR1 SSHAT, CDR2 FNYEAQ (reference sequence). The sequence was collected from a human donor with COVID-19, enrolled during active disease. The donor label of this sample is uncertain. The chain is built from TRBV7-7 and TRBJ2-1; tentative D call: TRBD1 (6 bases). The sample consisted of peripheral blood. CDR3 in DNA: TGTGCTAGCAGCTCGGACAGCTACAATGAGCAGTTCTTC. This codes for CASSSDSYNEQFF.